This T cell receptor beta chain was captured in a study of PD-L1 blockade in urothelial cancer (dated by TCRdb to about 2017). Turning to the overall study: Every patient began therapy in about 2014 and was given atezolizumab 1,200 mg intravenously every 3 weeks. Durable clinical benefit was achieved by nine patients but not by the remaining 20. Patients had an ECOG performance status of 0 or 1 and had received between 0 and 3 prior chemotherapy regimens. Pretreatment blood TCR-seq was available for about 27 patients, at least one posttreatment blood collection was obtained for roughly 24 patients, and tumor TCR-seq was available for roughly 24 patients. A median of roughly 140,000 T cells and 65,000 to 90,000 unique TCRs was obtained from blood samples, and a median clonality of roughly 0.074 was observed. Progression-free survival longer than 6 months counted as durable clinical benefit, and TCR features were additionally tested against both progression-free and overall survival. Twenty-five of 29 patients were males with bladder-origin urothelial cancer, and about 65% of the roughly 29 reported a prior smoking history. The study was an exploratory multi-omic analysis of somatic, immune and clinical correlates of response to PD-L1 blockade with atezolizumab in urothelial cancer. Blood samples were analyzed 3 weeks after the start of treatment (second dose) and 6 weeks after the start of treatment. Pretreatment tumor samples, along with matched peripheral blood serially collected before and after atezolizumab treatment, were subjected to TCR sequencing. In the same patients, pretreatment tumors underwent whole exome sequencing and RNA sequencing in addition to TCR sequencing.

The time point label here, explained by the study, means: pretreatment peripheral blood. A cohort of roughly 30 patients with locally advanced or metastatic urothelial carcinoma, treated at Memorial Sloan Kettering on a trial protocol, was included. Peripheral blood mononuclear cells were collected pretreatment and during treatment, at between 1 and 8 total time points per patient. The Qiagen DNeasy Blood extraction kit was used to purify genomic DNA from total PBMCs and from tumor samples. PBMCs were collected pretreatment and during treatment, and were isolated and stored as previously described. Synthetic TCR analog templates were spiked into each PCR so that absolute template abundance could be estimated from read counts. The immunoSEQ assay used bias-controlled V and J gene primers to amplify TCRbeta CDR3 regions from genomic DNA. Rearranged TCRbeta segments were sequenced at approximately 20X coverage. In the original analysis: Clustering was used to correct sequencing errors, and CDR3s were annotated against IMGT to assign V, D and J genes. Downstream analyses used only productive TCRbeta rearrangements, leaving out any out-of-frame or stop-codon sequences. Clonality was computed as one minus Shannon entropy normalized by the log of the number of unique productive sequences. Clones differing between time points or between blood and tumor were identified using Fisher's exact test with Benjamini-Hochberg correction, with an adjusted p below 0.01 applied as the threshold. Imported from immuneACCESS, the table was reduced by TCRdb to in-frame sequences with V and J called. These copies leave out some clones; in studies compared against another copy, an unresolved V gene accounts for under half, and the cause of the remainder is not known. The D gene and trimming were derived from the DNA, and the V and J assignments and clone size from that table. The sample includes roughly 130,000 clones, with roughly 84% observed a single time. 2.5% to 4% of the sample lies in the top ten.

For this clone: The antigen this receptor binds is unknown. No quality values exist for individual bases; no much larger clone is one base distant.

Overall study outcomes, separate from this receptor: Because the sample size was small (n ≈ 29) and many of the analyses were exploratory, the results are meant to be hypothesis-generating. Among patients with durable benefit, tumor-associated TCR clones showed greater expansion in peripheral blood 3 weeks after treatment started (n of about 21, p = 0.022). A pretreatment peripheral blood TCR clonality below the median was linked to improved progression-free and overall survival.

From the cysteine up to the phenylalanine, the CDR3 has a length of 13 residues. The entry retains the CDR3 DNA only, 39 bases that are in frame from base 1. According to the germline V gene, CDR1 reads SGHRS and CDR2 reads YFSETQ. V and J are truncated by 0 bases and 3 bases respectively, leaving an intervening sequence of 7 bases. The sequencing used PBMCs, collected around atezolizumab (anti-PD-L1) treatment. This TCR derives from a man between 50 and 59 years old with urothelial cancer. The chain is assembled from TRBV5-1 and TRBJ2-7; too little of a D gene remains to name it. The DNA is TGCGCCAGCAGCTTGGGTGGCCTCTACGAGCAGTACTTC. Its coded protein is CASSLGGLYEQYF.